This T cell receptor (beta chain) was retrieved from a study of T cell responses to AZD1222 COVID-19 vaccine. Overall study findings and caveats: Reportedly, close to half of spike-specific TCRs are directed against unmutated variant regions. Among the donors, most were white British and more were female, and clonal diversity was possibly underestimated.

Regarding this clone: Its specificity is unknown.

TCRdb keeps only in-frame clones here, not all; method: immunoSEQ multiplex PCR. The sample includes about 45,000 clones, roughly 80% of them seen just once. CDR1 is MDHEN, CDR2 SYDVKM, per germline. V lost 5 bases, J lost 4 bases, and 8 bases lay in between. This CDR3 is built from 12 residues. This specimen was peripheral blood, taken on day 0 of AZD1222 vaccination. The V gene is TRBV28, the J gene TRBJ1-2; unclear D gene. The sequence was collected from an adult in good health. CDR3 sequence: CASSLSSYGYTF. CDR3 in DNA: TGTGCCAGCAGTCTCAGCTCCTATGGCTACACCTTC.